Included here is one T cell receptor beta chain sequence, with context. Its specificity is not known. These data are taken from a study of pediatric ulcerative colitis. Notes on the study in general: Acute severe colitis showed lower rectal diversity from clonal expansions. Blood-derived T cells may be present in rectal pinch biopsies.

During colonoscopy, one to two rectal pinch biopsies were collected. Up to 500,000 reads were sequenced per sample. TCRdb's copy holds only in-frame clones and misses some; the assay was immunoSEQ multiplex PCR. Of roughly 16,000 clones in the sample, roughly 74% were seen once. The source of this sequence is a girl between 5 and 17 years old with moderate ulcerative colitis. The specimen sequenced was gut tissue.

This CDR3 reads CAIRTVQETQYF. DNA for the CDR3: TGTGCCATCAGGACAGTACAAGAGACCCAGTACTTC. V usage is TRBV6-1 and J usage is TRBJ2-5; perhaps TRBD1 as D (6 bases). The V and J ends lost 10 bases and 2 bases respectively, with 11 bases between them. Germline V CDR1 and CDR2: MNHNS, SASEGT. The CDR3 is 12 amino acids.